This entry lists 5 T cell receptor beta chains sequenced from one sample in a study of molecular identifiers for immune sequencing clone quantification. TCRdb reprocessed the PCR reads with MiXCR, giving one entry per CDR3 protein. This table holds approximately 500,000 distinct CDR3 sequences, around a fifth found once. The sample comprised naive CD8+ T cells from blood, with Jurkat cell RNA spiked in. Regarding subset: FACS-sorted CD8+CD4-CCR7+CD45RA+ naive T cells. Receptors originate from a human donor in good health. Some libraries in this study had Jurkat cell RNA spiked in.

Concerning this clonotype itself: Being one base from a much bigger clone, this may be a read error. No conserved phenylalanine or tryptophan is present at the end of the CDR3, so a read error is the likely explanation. The CDR3 sequence is CATSVGATDTQYL. DNA for the CDR3: TGTGCCACCAGTGTAGGAGCTACAGATACGCAGTATCTT. The chain combines TRBV24-1 with TRBJ2-3; no clear D gene. This CDR3 has 13 residues. Trimming cost V 5 bases and J 3 bases, with 8 bases left between them. Germline V lookup: CDR1 KGHDR, CDR2 SFDVKD.

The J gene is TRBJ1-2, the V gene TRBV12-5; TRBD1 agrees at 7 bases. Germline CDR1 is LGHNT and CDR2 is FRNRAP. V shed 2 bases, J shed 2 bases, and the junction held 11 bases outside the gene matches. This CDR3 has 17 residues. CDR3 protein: CASGLPLQGVENYGYTF. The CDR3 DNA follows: TGTGCTAGTGGTTTGCCACTCCAGGGGGTAGAGAACTATGGCTACACCTTC.

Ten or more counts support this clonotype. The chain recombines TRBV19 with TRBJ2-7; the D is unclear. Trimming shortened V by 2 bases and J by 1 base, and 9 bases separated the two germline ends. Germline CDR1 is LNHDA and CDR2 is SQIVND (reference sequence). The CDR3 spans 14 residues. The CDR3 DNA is TGTGCCAGTAGTATATTTGGAGATTCCTACGAGCAGTACTTC. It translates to CASSIFGDSYEQYF.

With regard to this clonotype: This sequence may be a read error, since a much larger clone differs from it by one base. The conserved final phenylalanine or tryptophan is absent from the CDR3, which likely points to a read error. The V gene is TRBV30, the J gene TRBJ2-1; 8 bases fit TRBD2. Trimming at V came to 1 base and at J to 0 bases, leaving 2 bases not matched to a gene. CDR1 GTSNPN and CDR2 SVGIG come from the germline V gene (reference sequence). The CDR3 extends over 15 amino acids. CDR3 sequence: CAWSATSDSYNEQFL. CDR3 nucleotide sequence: TGTGCCTGGAGTGCGACTAGCGACTCCTACAATGAGCAGTTCCTC.

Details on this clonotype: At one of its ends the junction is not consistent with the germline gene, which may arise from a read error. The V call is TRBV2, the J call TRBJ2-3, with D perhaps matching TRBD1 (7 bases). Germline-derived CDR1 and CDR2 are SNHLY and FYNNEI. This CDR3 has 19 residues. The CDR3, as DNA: TGTGCCAGCATGGGGGCCTGGATAGGACAGGTTACTAGCACAGATATGCAGTATTTT. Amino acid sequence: CASMGAWIGQVTSTDMQYF.